The 25 T cell receptor beta chains listed next were all sequenced from one sample in a study of blood T cell repertoires in COVID-19. Libraries were prepared by immunoSEQ multiplex PCR; TCRdb keeps only in-frame clonotypes and omits some of them. The top ten clones hold approximately 2% of a sample with around 130,000 clones, around nine tenths of them seen once. Sequencing used peripheral blood. Receptors originate from a woman aged 50 to 60 with acute or convalescent COVID-19.

This clone was seen a few times. The V gene is TRBV7-9, the J gene TRBJ1-1; no firm D call. The V end was cut by 3 bases, the J end by 1 base, with 6 bases between. The germline V gene has CDR1 SEHNR and CDR2 FQNEAQ (reference sequence). CDR3 length equals 13 residues. The DNA of the CDR3 is TGTGCCAGCAGCTTGGGCGCGAACACTGAAGCTTTCTTT. Amino acids: CASSLGANTEAFF.

This clone was picked up one time. The chain employs TRBV4-1 and TRBJ1-6; tentatively, D is TRBD1 (6 bases). This CDR3 is 14 amino acids long. The germline V gene encodes CDR1 MGHRA and CDR2 YSYEKL. The ends were cut back, 2 bases at V and 7 bases at J, with 9 bases in the middle. The DNA for the CDR3 is TGCGCCAGCAGCCAAACAGGGAACAATTCACCCCTCCACTTT. Its protein is CASSQTGNNSPLHF.

A single count supports this clone. V usage is TRBV6-2 or TRBV6-3 and J usage is TRBJ2-1, with 8 bases aligning to TRBD2. The germline gives CDR1 MNHEY, CDR2 SVGEGT. V trimming: 5 bases; J trimming: 2 bases; junction bases outside the gene matches: 2. The CDR3 runs to 14 residues. CDR3 nucleotide sequence: TGTGCCAGCAGTCGAGCGGGGGCCTACAATGAGCAGTTCTTC. Residues: CASSRAGAYNEQFF.

The chain combines TRBV6-5 with TRBJ1-1, with D maybe TRBD1 (6 bases). Trimming pared 2 bases from V and 5 bases from J, leaving 9 bases between. CDR1 and CDR2 (germline): MNHEY, SVGAGI. This CDR3 spans 13 amino acids. For the CDR3, the DNA is TGTGCCAGCAGTTACGTAGGGGGAACTGAAGCTTTCTTT. Residues: CASSYVGGTEAFF.

The V gene is TRBV30, the J gene TRBJ2-2, with D tentatively TRBD2 (6 bases). V dropped 4 bases and J dropped 4 bases, with 13 bases sitting between them. The germline V gene encodes CDR1 GTSNPN and CDR2 SVGIG (reference sequence). This CDR3 contains 14 residues. The CDR3 coding sequence is TGTGCCTGGACTGGAGGGATGGTCACCGGGGAGCTGTTTTTT. Protein: CAWTGGMVTGELFF.

This rearrangement joins TRBV5-1 to TRBJ1-2; D is possibly TRBD1 (6 bases). V shed 3 bases and J shed 4 bases, with 7 bases lying between them. Germline V gives CDR1 SGHRS, CDR2 YFSETQ. The CDR3 runs 12 residues. The CDR3 DNA follows: TGCGCCAGCAGCTCGACAGGCTATGGCTACACCTTC. This gives the protein CASSSTGYGYTF.

The chain employs TRBV9 and TRBJ1-2; 10 bases are shared with TRBD1. Germline V gene data show CDR1 as SGDLS and CDR2 as YYNGEE. Trimming at V came to 3 bases and at J to 5 bases, leaving 13 bases not matched to a gene. The CDR3 length is 17 residues. CDR3 sequence reads: CASSGDRGKLKKYGYTF. The CDR3 nucleotides read TGTGCCAGCAGCGGGGACAGGGGCAAATTAAAGAAATATGGCTACACCTTC. Full variable domain (missing parts from reference TRBV9 and TRBJ1-2): DSGVTQTPKHLITATGQRVTLRCSPRSGDLSVYWYQQSLDQGLQFLIQYYNGEERAKGNILERFSAQQFPDLHSELNLSSLELGDSALYFCASSGDRGKLKKYGYTFGSGTRLTVV.

The chain has TRBV11-3 and TRBJ2-5, with D perhaps matching TRBD1 (5 bases). The CDR3 consists of 11 residues. V lost 8 bases, J lost 5 bases, and 9 bases lay in between. Per germline, CDR1 SGHNT and CDR2 YENEEA. The CDR3 protein is CASQGSETQYF. The DNA of the CDR3 is TGTGCCAGCCAGGGTTCCGAGACCCAGTACTTC.

The V gene is TRBV20-1, the J gene TRBJ1-1; TRBD1 is a possible D gene (6 bases). The germline CDR1 and CDR2 sequences are DFQATT and SNEGSKA (reference sequence). The CDR3 sequence is 13 residues long. With 3 bases removed from V and 4 bases from J, the gap between germline ends came to 12 bases. The CDR3 DNA is TGCAGTGCTAGTGGGGGGCTGGTCACTGAAGCTTTCTTT. Its translation: CSASGGLVTEAFF.

This chain uses TRBV15 with TRBJ1-2; 7 bases are shared with TRBD1. Trimming at V came to 2 bases and at J to 5 bases, leaving 5 bases not matched to a gene. There are 14 residues in the CDR3. Germline CDR1 reads LNHNV; CDR2 reads YYDKDF (reference sequence). CDR3 protein: CATSRPDRVYGYTF. Written as DNA, the CDR3 is TGTGCCACCAGCAGACCAGACAGGGTTTATGGCTACACCTTC. Looking up the rest from reference TRBV15 and TRBJ1-2 gives the full variable domain: DAMVIQNPRYQVTQFGKPVTLSCSQTLNHNVMYWYQQKSSQAPKLLFHYYDKDFNNEADTPDNFQSRRPNTSFCFLDIRSPGLGDTAMYLCATSRPDRVYGYTFGSGTRLTVV.

The gene calls are TRBV6-6 and TRBJ1-6; perhaps TRBD1 as D (5 bases). The CDR3 runs 16 residues. Germline CDR1 MNHNY, CDR2 SVGAGI (reference sequence). V lost 6 bases and J lost 5, with 17 bases in between. This chain's CDR3 is CASRNPQGGDNSPLHF. CDR3 in DNA: TGTGCCAGCAGGAATCCGCAGGGAGGCGATAATTCACCCCTCCACTTT.

This clone was picked up many times. The chain couples TRBV7-9 to TRBJ1-2; TRBD1 matches 9 bases. V was pared by 1 base and J by 6 bases, with 3 bases of the junction left unmatched. This CDR3 has 14 amino acids. The germline CDR1 and CDR2 sequences are SEHNR and FQNEAQ (reference sequence). Here the CDR3 DNA reads TGTGCCAGCAGCTTAGACAGGGGGCCAAATGGCTACACCTTC. It is translated as CASSLDRGPNGYTF. The whole variable domain, remainder taken from reference TRBV7-9 and TRBJ1-2, is DTGVSQNPRHKITKRGQNVTFRCDPISEHNRLYWYRQTLGQGPEFLTYFQNEAQLEKSRLLSDRFSAERPKGSFSTLEIQRTEQGDSAMYLCASSLDRGPNGYTFGSGTRLTVV.

This chain links TRBV5-4 with TRBJ1-6; possible D gene TRBD1, 6 bases. V gave up 6 bases and J gave up 9 bases, with 19 bases separating them. Germline loops: CDR1 SGHNT, CDR2 YYREEE (reference sequence). CDR3 length equals 15 residues. The CDR3 DNA follows: TGTGCCAGCACGACAGGAGCGCTAGGTGGTTCACCCCTCCACTTT. It translates to CASTTGALGGSPLHF.

This sequence joins TRBV3-1 (or the pseudogene TRBV3-2) and TRBJ1-1; 11 bases match TRBD1. Germline assignment: CDR1 LGHDT and CDR2 YNNKEL (reference sequence). This CDR3 has 16 residues. The junction had 5 bases not matched to a gene; V was cut back by 4 bases and J by 1 base. DNA for the CDR3: TGTGCCAGCAGCCCAAGGGACAGGGGGGCGAACACTGAAGCTTTCTTT. It encodes CASSPRDRGANTEAFF.

CDR3 region: CASSFHSQAITDTQYF. The CDR3 DNA reads as TGTGCCAGCAGCTTCCACTCCCAGGCAATCACAGATACGCAGTATTTT. The V and J genes are TRBV5-6 and TRBJ2-3; D remains unclear. The CDR3 sequence is 16 residues long. V was shortened by 2 bases and J by 2 bases, with 15 bases between the two germline ends. Germline assignment: CDR1 SGHDT and CDR2 YYEEEE. Full variable domain (missing parts from reference TRBV5-6 and TRBJ2-3): DAGVTQSPTHLIKTRGQQVTLRCSPKSGHDTVSWYQQALGQGPQFIFQYYEEEERQRGNFPDRFSGHQFPNYSSELNVNALLLGDSALYLCASSFHSQAITDTQYFGPGTRLTVL.

This clone was picked up one time. V and J are TRBV5-1 and TRBJ2-7, with D uncertain. The CDR3 consists of 13 residues. V gave up 2 bases and J gave up 3 bases, with 9 bases separating them. The germline gives CDR1 SGHRS, CDR2 YFSETQ. This chain's CDR3 is CASSFAENYEQYF. CDR3 nucleotide sequence: TGCGCCAGCAGCTTCGCAGAAAACTACGAGCAGTACTTC.

The genes are TRBV19 and TRBJ2-3, with 11 positions matching TRBD2. The length of the CDR3 is 16 residues. J gave up 2 bases and V 4 bases, and 5 bases lay outside the gene matches. Germline CDR1 LNHDA, CDR2 SQIVND (reference sequence). The CDR3 nucleotides are TGTGCCAGTAGTACCCCACTAGCGGGAGACACAGATACGCAGTATTTT. This sequence encodes CASSTPLAGDTDTQYF.

The gene calls are TRBV9 and TRBJ2-4; TRBD1 matches 10 bases. The CDR3 is made up of 14 amino acids. Looked up from germline, CDR1 is SGDLS and CDR2 is YYNGEE. Unmatched junction bases numbered 1, after V lost 2 bases and J lost 5 bases. CDR3 sequence (DNA): TGTGCCAGCAGCGTCGACAGGGGGCAAAACATTCAGTACTTC. This sequence encodes CASSVDRGQNIQYF.

The rearrangement uses TRBV12-3 or TRBV12-4 and TRBJ2-2, with D unclear. With 6 bases removed from V and 5 bases from J, the gap between germline ends came to 4 bases. The CDR3 contains 11 residues. The CDR3 DNA is TGTGCCAGCAGGAGAACCGGGGAGCTGTTTTTT. Its protein is CASRRTGELFF.

This clone showed up just once. J is TRBJ1-1 and V is TRBV5-1, with TRBD1 as a possible D gene (5 bases). Trimming removed 6 bases from V and 1 base from J, with 10 bases in between. Germline V gene sequence: CDR1 SGHRS, CDR2 YFSETQ. The CDR3 is made up of 13 amino acids. Here the CDR3 DNA reads TGCGCCAGCAACCTGGGGGGGAACACTGAAGCTTTCTTT. This codes for CASNLGGNTEAFF. The full variable domain, completed using reference TRBV5-1 and TRBJ1-1, is KAGVTQTPRYLIKTRGQQVTLSCSPISGHRSVSWYQQTPGQGLQFLFEYFSETQRNKGNFPGRFSGRQFSNSRSEMNVSTLELGDSALYLCASNLGGNTEAFFGQGTRLTVV.

The CDR3 protein is CSVPLVEGTGLNYGYTF. The CDR3 DNA reads as TGCAGCGTCCCACTGGTAGAGGGAACCGGACTTAACTATGGCTACACCTTC. The chain couples TRBV29-1 to TRBJ1-2; D gene uncertain. The V end was cut by 6 bases, the J end by 1 base, with 24 bases between. Germline V gives CDR1 SQVTM, CDR2 ANQGSEA. This CDR3 is built from 17 residues.

The J gene is TRBJ2-3, the V gene TRBV10-3; weak D call: TRBD1 (6 bases). In germline, CDR1 is ENHRY, CDR2 SYGVKD. V lost 6 bases, J lost 3 bases, and 13 bases lay in between. CDR3 length equals 14 residues. CDR3 sequence: CAIRPRQGTDTQYF. CDR3 sequence (DNA): TGTGCCATCAGGCCGCGGCAGGGGACAGATACGCAGTATTTT.

The chain couples TRBV6-6 to TRBJ1-1; D unresolved. The CDR3 extends over 14 amino acids. CDR1 is MNHNY, CDR2 SVGAGI, per germline (reference sequence). V was trimmed by 5 bases and J by 5 bases, leaving 15 bases between them. The CDR3 sequence: CASSRQERGTEAFF. CDR3 in DNA: TGTGCCAGCAGTAGGCAGGAGCGCGGGACTGAAGCTTTCTTT.

The rearrangement uses TRBV9 and TRBJ2-3; 7 bases are a match to TRBD2. CDR1 is SGDLS and CDR2 is YYNGEE in the germline V gene. The CDR3 length is 15 residues. Losses at the gene ends were 4 bases for V and 0 bases for J; bases not matched to a gene: 5. CDR3 nucleotide sequence: TGTGCCAGCAGCATATGGGACTACAGCACAGATACGCAGTATTTT. This codes for CASSIWDYSTDTQYF.

In its sample, this clone was seen once. The chain recombines TRBV19 with TRBJ1-2, with 7 bases lining up with TRBD1. Trimming cost V 6 bases and J 4 bases; bases outside gene matches: 14. CDR1 and CDR2 from the germline V gene are LNHDA and SQIVND (reference sequence). The CDR3 has 16 amino acids. The CDR3 sequence is CASSPRTGVNLYGYTF. CDR3 nucleotides: TGTGCCAGTAGCCCCAGGACAGGTGTTAATCTCTATGGCTACACCTTC. The variable domain in full, completed from reference TRBV19 and TRBJ1-2, reads DGGITQSPKYLFRKEGQNVTLSCEQNLNHDAMYWYRQDPGQGLRLIYYSQIVNDFQKGDIAEGYSVSREKKESFPLTVTSAQKNPTAFYLCASSPRTGVNLYGYTFGSGTRLTVV.